A selection of T cell receptor beta chains follows, all from one sample in a study of cytomegalovirus exposure and HLA in healthy donors. Sequenced by immunoSEQ multiplex PCR; TCRdb stores in-frame clones only, minus some. The table lists fewer than 35,000 clones, 80% to 90% of them singletons. Sequenced sample: PBMCs. The receptors were gathered from a boy aged 5-17 years in good health and CMV-seronegative. CDR3s leave out the opening cysteine and the closing phenylalanine or tryptophan.

TRBV6-5	TRBJ2-2	13	ASSYSLGGRGELF
TRBV5-6	TRBJ2-3	14	ASSSVDRFSPDTQY
TRBV14	TRBJ2-5	13	ASSPGLAGKETQY
TRBV11-3	TRBJ1-3	12	ASSSGTGGNTIY
TRBV7-9	TRBJ2-2	15	ASSSHRDRGYVGELF
TRBV4-1	TRBJ1-6	13	ASSNRQGADSPLH
TRBV6-4	TRBJ2-1	13	ASSDSGGGADEQF
TRBV21-1	TRBJ2-5	12	ASSNRTGEETQY
TRBV6-6	TRBJ1-2	14	ASSQSGLESNYGYT
TRBV5-1	TRBJ1-1	12	ASSSGILNTEAF
TRBV7-9	TRBJ2-2	14	ASSFRERGNTGELF
TRBV28	TRBJ1-3	15	ASSLNQGLHGSDTIY